This T cell receptor (beta chain) was captured by sequencing in a study of CD8+ T cells in alopecia areata (dated by TCRdb to the late 2010s). Broadly, across the study: In both human patients and the C3H/HeJ mouse model, the study applied high-throughput TCRbeta sequencing to look at T cell clonal expansion in alopecia areata. On the human side, TCRbeta sequencing was run on scalp tissue and on sorted CD4+ and CD8+ peripheral blood T cells from healthy controls and from alopecia areata patients with either patchy or totalis/universalis disease. Scalp clonality was compared among normal scalp (n=4), patchy alopecia areata scalp (n=8), and alopecia totalis/universalis scalp (n=8). RNA came from the PAXgene miRNA kit for fixed scalp, the miRNeasy kit for PBMCs, and the RNeasy kit for mouse skin. Amplification of TCRbeta CDR3 regions was done by immunoSEQ multiplex PCR using 35 Vbeta forward primers and 13 Jbeta reverse primers.

On the study overall, not on this receptor specifically: Compared with mice, TCR sequences shared between patients were less clear, possibly partly because of HLA diversity across the patient population. Unlike mouse skin, where gammadelta T cells dominate, normal human skin contains resident alphabeta T cells that get sequenced too, which complicates analysis of the scalp TCR repertoire. Compared with normal scalp, lesional scalp, particularly in alopecia totalis/universalis, had higher clonality and more expanded CD8+ clones, which suggests antigenic drive.

About this clone: Its antigen has not been determined. No base-level quality is on record; no much larger clone is a single base apart.

PBMCs were isolated by density centrifugation and stained for CD3, CD4 and CD8, and CD4+ and CD8+ T cells were sorted on a FACSAria. Unaffected controls provided scalp biopsies and blood samples. Based on the germline V gene, the CDR1 and CDR2 sequences are MGHRA and YSYEKL. Deletion took 4 bases off V and 2 bases off J, with a span of 5 bases between the germline ends. From the cysteine through the phenylalanine, the CDR3 covers 12 amino acids. Only the CDR3 part of the read is kept: 36 bases, read in frame from the first base. Library preparation was by the immunoSEQ multiplex PCR assay. RNA was extracted from all samples and reverse transcribed into cDNA, which served as template for TCR sequencing. SuperScript III was used to make first-strand cDNA, primed with a 2:1 mix of oligo-dT and random hexamers. A synthetic immune receptor repertoire was used to gauge amplification bias, and whatever bias remained was removed computationally. As for how the authors treated the data: Raw reads were preprocessed for error removal, and CDR3 was defined according to IMGT conventions as running from the conserved cysteine to phenylalanine. To get clonality, Shannon entropy was normalized by log2 of the number of productive unique TCRs and the result was subtracted from 1. CD4 or CD8 identity of scalp clones was inferred by cross-referencing scalp TCRbeta sequences with sorted blood CD4 and CD8 repertoires. What TCRdb holds here is the immuneACCESS table cut down to in-frame rearrangements. Part of the clones is not present; checked against another copy, under half of the missing clones reflect an unresolved V gene, and the others are unexplained. V and J calls and clone size are given by that table; D and trimming were obtained from the DNA. This sample has about 200,000 clones in its table, and roughly three fifths of those were observed once. The top ten hold roughly 5% of the sample.

The clonotype originates from a human donor in good health. Sample: CD8+ T cells sorted from blood. The sequence joins TRBV4-1 to TRBJ1-1, with no confident D gene call. The CDR3 in this case is CASSRGNTEAFF. The nucleotide sequence is TGCGCCAGCAGCCGGGGTAACACTGAAGCTTTCTTT.